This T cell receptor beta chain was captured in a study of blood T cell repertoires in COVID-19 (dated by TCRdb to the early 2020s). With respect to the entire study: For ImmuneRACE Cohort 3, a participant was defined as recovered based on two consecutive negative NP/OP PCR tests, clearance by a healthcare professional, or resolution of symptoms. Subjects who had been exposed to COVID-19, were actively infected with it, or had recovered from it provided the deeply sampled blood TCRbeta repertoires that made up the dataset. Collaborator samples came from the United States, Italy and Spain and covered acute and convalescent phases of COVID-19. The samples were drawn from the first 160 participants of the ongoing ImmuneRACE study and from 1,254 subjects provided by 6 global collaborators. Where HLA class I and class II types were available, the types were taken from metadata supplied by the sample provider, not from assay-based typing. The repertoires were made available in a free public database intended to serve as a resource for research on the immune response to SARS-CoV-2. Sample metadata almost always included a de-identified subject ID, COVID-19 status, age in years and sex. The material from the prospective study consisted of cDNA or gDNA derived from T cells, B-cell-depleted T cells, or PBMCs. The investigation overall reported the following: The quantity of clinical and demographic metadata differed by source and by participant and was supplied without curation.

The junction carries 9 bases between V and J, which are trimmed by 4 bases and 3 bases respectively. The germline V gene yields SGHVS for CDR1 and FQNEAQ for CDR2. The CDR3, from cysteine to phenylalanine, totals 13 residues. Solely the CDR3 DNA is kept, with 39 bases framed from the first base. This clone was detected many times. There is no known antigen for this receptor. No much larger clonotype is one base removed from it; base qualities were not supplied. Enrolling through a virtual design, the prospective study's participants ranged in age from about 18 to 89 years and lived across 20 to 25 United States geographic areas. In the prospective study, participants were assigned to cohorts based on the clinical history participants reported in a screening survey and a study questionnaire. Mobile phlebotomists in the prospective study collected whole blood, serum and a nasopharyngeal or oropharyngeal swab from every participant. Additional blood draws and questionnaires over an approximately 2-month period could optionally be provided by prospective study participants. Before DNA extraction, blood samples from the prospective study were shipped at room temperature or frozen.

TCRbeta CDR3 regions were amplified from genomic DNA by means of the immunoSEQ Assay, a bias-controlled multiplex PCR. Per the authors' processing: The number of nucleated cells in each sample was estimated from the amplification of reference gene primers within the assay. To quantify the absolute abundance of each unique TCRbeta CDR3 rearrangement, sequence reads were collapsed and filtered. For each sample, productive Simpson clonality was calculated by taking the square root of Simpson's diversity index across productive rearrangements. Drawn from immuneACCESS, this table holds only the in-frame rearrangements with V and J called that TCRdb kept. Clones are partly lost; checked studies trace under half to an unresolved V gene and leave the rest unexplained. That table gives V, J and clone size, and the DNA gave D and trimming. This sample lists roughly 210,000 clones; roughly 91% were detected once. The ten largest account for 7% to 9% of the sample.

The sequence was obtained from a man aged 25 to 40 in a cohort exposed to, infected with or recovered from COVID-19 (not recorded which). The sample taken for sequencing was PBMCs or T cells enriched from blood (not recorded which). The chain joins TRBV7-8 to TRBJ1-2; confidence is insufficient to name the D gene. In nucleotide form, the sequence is TGTGCCAGCAGCTCTGCCGACTACTATGGCTACACCTTC. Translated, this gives CASSSADYYGYTF.